These 27 T cell receptor beta chains share one sample of origin, sequenced in a study of T cells in Graves' hyperthyroidism and ophthalmopathy. RNA transcripts served as the template for amplifying TCR beta CDR3 regions. In the first-round RT-PCR of the TCR CDR3, the HTBI primer set was used. One entry per CDR3 protein, called by TCRdb with MiXCR from the multiplex PCR reads. The sample lists about 570,000 distinct CDR3 sequences; around 42% were seen once. Sequenced sample: peripheral blood or thyroid tissue (not recorded which). The receptor set was obtained from an adult woman with Graves' disease, either hyperthyroidism or ophthalmopathy (not recorded which).

The chain uses TRBV2 and TRBJ1-1; D is possibly TRBD1 (6 bases). Germline-derived CDR1 and CDR2 are SNHLY and FYNNEI. Trimming stripped 7 bases from V and 5 bases from J, with 11 bases between. The CDR3 sequence is 12 residues long. The DNA for the CDR3 is TGTGCCAGCACAGGGGTGGGGACTGAAGCTTTCTTT. The encoded protein is CASTGVGTEAFF.

Many counts were recorded for this clonotype. The chain has TRBV20-1 and TRBJ1-5; 7 bases fit TRBD1. V trimming: 3 bases; J trimming: 5 bases; junction bases outside the gene matches: 13. Germline V gene data show CDR1 as DFQATT and CDR2 as SNEGSKA (reference sequence). The CDR3 totals 16 residues. The CDR3 coding sequence is TGCAGTGCTAGGGACTCTAGGGGGCCAGGAGATCAGCCCCAGCATTTT. Its protein is CSARDSRGPGDQPQHF.

The chain employs TRBV7-9 and TRBJ1-6; no reliable D call. V was shortened by 8 bases and J by 4 bases, with 9 bases between the two germline ends. There are 13 residues in the CDR3. Germline CDR1 reads SEHNR; CDR2 reads FQNEAQ (reference sequence). The CDR3 DNA reads as TGTGCCAGCGAGACGGATTATAATTCACCCCTCCACTTT. It codes for CASETDYNSPLHF.

In its sample, this clonotype was seen a few times. This chain links TRBV28 with TRBJ1-1; no firm D call. This CDR3 is 12 amino acids long. With 6 bases removed from V and 5 bases from J, the gap between germline ends came to 10 bases. The germline V gene encodes CDR1 MDHEN and CDR2 SYDVKM. This CDR3 reads CASSRSWTEAFF. The CDR3 DNA reads TGTGCCAGCAGCCGGAGTTGGACTGAAGCTTTCTTT.

This rearrangement joins TRBV29-1 to TRBJ2-7; possible D gene TRBD1, 6 bases. The CDR3 runs to 14 residues. Trimming took off 6 bases at V and 1 base at J, with 16 bases between the two ends. Germline-derived CDR1 and CDR2 are SQVTM and ANQGSEA. The CDR3 DNA sequence: TGCAGCGTAGGAGACAGGTTCAGATCCTACGAGCAGTACTTC. Protein sequence: CSVGDRFRSYEQYF.

The chain recombines TRBV7-9 with TRBJ1-5; no clear D. V lost 1 base to trimming and J lost 4 bases, with 8 bases between them. The CDR3 runs 14 residues. Germline-derived CDR1 and CDR2 are SEHNR and FQNEAQ (reference sequence). CDR3 bases: TGTGCCAGCAGCTTAGGGGCGAGTAATCAGCCCCAGCATTTT. Its translation is CASSLGASNQPQHF.

Many counts were recorded for this clonotype. The chain carries TRBV2 and TRBJ2-7; 13 bases agree with TRBD2. The V gene's germline CDR1 is SNHLY and CDR2 FYNNEI. Trimming took 8 bases from V and 0 from J; bases not matched to a gene: 13. The CDR3 extends over 18 amino acids. CDR3 sequence reads: CASQKGLAGPQISYEQYF. Written as DNA, the CDR3 is TGTGCCAGCCAAAAGGGACTAGCGGGACCCCAGATCTCCTACGAGCAGTACTTC.

This clonotype appeared a single time. The chain couples TRBV20-1 to TRBJ2-5; TRBD1 is a possible D gene (5 bases). Trimming left V 3 bases short and J 4 bases short, with 15 bases between. CDR3 length: 14 amino acids. CDR1 and CDR2 from the germline V gene are DFQATT and SNEGSKA (reference sequence). CDR3 nucleotide sequence: TGCAGTGCTAGTTTGCACGGACACGGAGAGACCCAGTACTTC. Protein sequence: CSASLHGHGETQYF.

V usage is TRBV15 and J usage is TRBJ1-4; tentatively, D is TRBD1 (5 bases). Germline V lookup: CDR1 LNHNV, CDR2 YYDKDF (reference sequence). CDR3 length equals 17 residues. Trimming left V 2 bases short and J 3 bases short, with 16 bases between. CDR3 in amino acids: CATSRQGYNQPNEKLFF. The CDR3 nucleotides are TGTGCCACCAGCAGACAGGGTTACAATCAGCCTAATGAAAAACTGTTTTTT.

Ten or more counts support this clonotype. The chain uses TRBV4-1 and TRBJ2-7, with TRBD2 as a possible D gene (6 bases). The germline gives CDR1 MGHRA, CDR2 YSYEKL. This CDR3 has 15 residues. The V and J ends lost 4 bases and 3 bases respectively, with 16 bases between them. CDR3 sequence reads: CASSRFPEGRYEQYF. CDR3 DNA sequence: TGCGCCAGCAGCCGCTTTCCGGAGGGACGCTACGAGCAGTACTTC.

The chain recombines TRBV7-6 with TRBJ2-7; 7 nucleotides align to TRBD1. Germline CDR1 and CDR2: SGHVS and FNYEAQ. V shed 5 bases and J 1 base; nucleotides not matched to a gene: 5. This CDR3 spans 14 amino acids. CDR3 sequence (DNA): TGTGCCAGCAGCGAAGGGACAGAGTCCTACGAGCAGTACTTC. This codes for CASSEGTESYEQYF.

This clonotype appeared many times. The chain employs TRBV7-9 and TRBJ1-1; weak D call: TRBD1 (6 bases). The V and J ends lost 10 bases and 9 bases respectively, with 15 bases between them. Germline V gene lookup returns CDR1 SEHNR and CDR2 FQNEAQ (reference sequence). This CDR3 has 11 residues. The CDR3 nucleotides read TGTGCCACCACCGAGGGGGAAAAAGCTTTCTTT. Encoded protein: CATTEGEKAFF.

A remark on this clonotype: A much larger clone differs by one base, so this may be a read error. The gene calls are TRBV7-9 and TRBJ2-5; TRBD1 is a possible D gene (5 bases). The CDR3 length is 12 residues. Trimming left V 4 bases short and J 5 bases short, with 8 bases between. Germline loops: CDR1 SEHNR, CDR2 FQNEAQ (reference sequence). The DNA of the CDR3 is TGTGCCAGCAGCTCAGGGATTGAGACCCAGTACTTC. Amino acids: CASSSGIETQYF.

There are many counts of this clonotype. This rearrangement joins TRBV20-1 to TRBJ1-4; D unresolved. V was pared by 6 bases and J by 8 bases, with 16 bases between. The CDR3 contains 13 residues. CDR1 DFQATT and CDR2 SNEGSKA come from the germline V gene (reference sequence). Here the CDR3 DNA reads TGCAGTGCCTCGAGCGGGTTAAAGGAAAAACTGTTTTTT. As protein: CSASSGLKEKLFF.

The sample holds many counts of this clonotype. V gene TRBV5-1 combines with J gene TRBJ2-2; no definite D call. The CDR3 spans 12 residues. Germline V gene lookup returns CDR1 SGHRS and CDR2 YFSETQ. Deletions cut 1 base from V and 4 bases from J, with 2 bases between. The CDR3 coding sequence is TGCGCCAGCAGCTTGTTCACCGGGGAGCTGTTTTTT. It translates to CASSLFTGELFF. Drawing the rest from reference TRBV5-1 and TRBJ2-2, the complete variable domain is KAGVTQTPRYLIKTRGQQVTLSCSPISGHRSVSWYQQTPGQGLQFLFEYFSETQRNKGNFPGRFSGRQFSNSRSEMNVSTLELGDSALYLCASSLFTGELFFGEGSRLTVL.

The chain links TRBV29-1 to TRBJ1-2, with 8 bases matching TRBD1. The germline gives CDR1 SQVTM, CDR2 ANQGSEA. The CDR3 extends over 15 amino acids. The CDR3 nucleotides read TGCAGTGCCAAACTCGGGACAGGCGAGCGGTTTGGCTACACCTTC. Its translation: CSAKLGTGERFGYTF. The full variable domain, in which reference TRBV29-1 and TRBJ1-2 provide the parts outside the CDR3, is SAVISQKPSRDICQRGTSLTIQCQVDSQVTMMFWYRQQPGQSLTLIATANQGSEATYESGFVIDKFPISRPNLTFSTLTVSNMSPEDSSIYLCSAKLGTGERFGYTFGSGTRLTVV.

This clonotype was found once. The V call is TRBV10-1, the J call TRBJ2-5, with TRBD1 matching over 10 bases. This CDR3 comprises 15 residues. With 4 bases clipped from V and 2 bases from J, the junction kept 4 bases outside the gene matches. Germline CDR1 is WNHNN and CDR2 is SYGVQD (reference sequence). The CDR3, as DNA: TGCGCCAGCAGTGGCCGACAGGGGGCACAAGAGACCCAGTACTTC. Translation: CASSGRQGAQETQYF.

This clonotype was counted once. The chain is built from TRBV2 and TRBJ2-5, with 7 bases matching TRBD1. CDR1 is SNHLY and CDR2 is FYNNEI in the germline V gene. This CDR3 comprises 13 residues. V gave up 5 bases and J gave up 6 bases; unmatched junction bases: 6. CDR3 protein: CASSRDSAKTQYF. The CDR3, as DNA: TGTGCCAGCAGTAGGGACAGCGCAAAGACCCAGTACTTC.

The sample holds many counts of this clonotype. This rearrangement joins TRBV4-1 to TRBJ2-2; 10 bases are a match to TRBD1. This CDR3 is 16 amino acids long. CDR1 is MGHRA, CDR2 YSYEKL, per germline. Unmatched junction bases numbered 4, after V lost 3 bases and J lost 3 bases. The CDR3 sequence: CASSHAGQGYTGELFF. The CDR3 DNA follows: TGCGCCAGCAGCCACGCGGGACAGGGGTACACCGGGGAGCTGTTTTTT.

The genes are TRBV2 and TRBJ1-2, with unresolved D. Trimming cost V 7 bases and J 8 bases, with 8 bases left between them. Per the germline V gene, CDR1 is SNHLY and CDR2 is FYNNEI. CDR3 length equals 10 residues. CDR3 sequence: CASTVRGYTF. In DNA, the CDR3 is TGTGCCAGCACCGTAAGGGGCTACACCTTC.

This clonotype was observed a handful of times. The chain employs TRBV9 and TRBJ1-5; D might be TRBD1 (5 bases). V lost 4 bases to trimming and J lost 6 bases, with 14 bases between them. The CDR3 length is 14 residues. Germline CDR1 and CDR2: SGDLS and YYNGEE. In DNA form, the CDR3 reads TGTGCCAGCAGCTCCGAGGGGCAGTTTCAGCCCCAGCATTTT. As protein: CASSSEGQFQPQHF.

The genes are TRBV20-1 and TRBJ2-7; 7 bases match TRBD2. This CDR3 is built from 16 residues. The J segment lost 6 bases and the V segment lost 0 bases, leaving 14 bases of the junction unmatched. Looked up from germline, CDR1 is DFQATT and CDR2 is SNEGSKA (reference sequence). DNA for the CDR3: TGCAGTGCTAGAGATATCGGGGGGTCAGTTGGAGGCGAGCAGTACTTC. Encoded protein: CSARDIGGSVGGEQYF.

Ten or more counts support this clonotype. This chain's CDR3 is CASSQLETQYF. CDR3 sequence (DNA): TGCGCCAGCAGCCAATTGGAGACCCAGTACTTC. V usage is TRBV4-1 and J usage is TRBJ2-5; no definite D call. V lost 2 bases and J 5 bases, leaving 3 bases between the germline ends. Germline V gene data show CDR1 as MGHRA and CDR2 as YSYEKL. There are 11 residues in the CDR3.

The rearrangement links TRBV10-3 to TRBJ2-5, with TRBD1 identical over 7 bases. CDR1 is ENHRY, CDR2 SYGVKD, per germline. J lost 2 bases, V lost 3 bases, and 6 bases had no gene match. The CDR3 has 15 residues. The CDR3 nucleotides read TGTGCCATCAGTGACGAGACAGGGCTTCAAGAGACCCAGTACTTC. Translating it yields CAISDETGLQETQYF.

This clonotype was observed at least ten times. This chain uses TRBV5-1 with TRBJ1-1; D not resolved. V was trimmed by 5 bases and J by 7 bases, leaving 15 bases between them. The CDR3 length is 13 residues. The germline V gene has CDR1 SGHRS and CDR2 YFSETQ. The CDR3 DNA sequence: TGCGCCAGCAGAGTCGAACAGACCCATGAAGCTTTCTTT. This sequence encodes CASRVEQTHEAFF.

V and J are TRBV12-3 or TRBV12-4 and TRBJ1-5; D perhaps matches TRBD1 (5 bases). This CDR3 contains 14 residues. Trimming took off 5 bases at V and 11 bases at J, with 19 bases between the two ends. In DNA form, the CDR3 reads TGTGCCAGCAGTAGACGGACTGGGACGGAGACCCAGCATTTT. As protein: CASSRRTGTETQHF.

This clonotype was seen at least ten times. CDR3 DNA: TGTGCCAGCAGACCACAGGGAAACTATGGCTACACCTTC. It yields the protein CASRPQGNYGYTF. The chain joins TRBV28 to TRBJ1-2; perhaps TRBD1 as D (6 bases). The CDR3 extends over 13 amino acids. Looked up from germline, CDR1 is MDHEN and CDR2 is SYDVKM. Trimming took off 6 bases at V and 2 bases at J, with 10 bases between the two ends.